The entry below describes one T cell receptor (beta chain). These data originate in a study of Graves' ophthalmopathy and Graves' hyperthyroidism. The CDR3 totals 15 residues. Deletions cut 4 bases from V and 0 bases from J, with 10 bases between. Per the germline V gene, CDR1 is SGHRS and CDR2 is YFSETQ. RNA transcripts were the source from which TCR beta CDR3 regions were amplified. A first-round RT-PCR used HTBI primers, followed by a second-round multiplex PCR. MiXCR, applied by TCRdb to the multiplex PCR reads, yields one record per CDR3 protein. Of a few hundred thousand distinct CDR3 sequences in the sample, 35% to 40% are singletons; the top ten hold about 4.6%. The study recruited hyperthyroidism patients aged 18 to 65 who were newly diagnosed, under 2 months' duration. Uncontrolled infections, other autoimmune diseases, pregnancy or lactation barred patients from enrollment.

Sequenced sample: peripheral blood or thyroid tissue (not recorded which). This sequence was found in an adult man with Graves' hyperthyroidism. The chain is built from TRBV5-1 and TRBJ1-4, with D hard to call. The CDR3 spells CASSATPATNEKLFF. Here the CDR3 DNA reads TGCGCCAGCAGCGCTACACCCGCAACTAATGAAAAACTGTTTTTT.